This section outlines one TCR beta chain sequence together with its context. The method was immunoSEQ multiplex PCR; TCRdb's version includes in-frame clones alone and lacks a portion of them. The table shows fewer than 25,000 clones, with about 90% occurring only once. This CDR3 comprises 12 residues. Germline V CDR1 and CDR2: SQVTM, ANQGSEA. These data are taken from a study of T cell changes during pregnancy in multiple sclerosis. The origin of this receptor is a female donor in good health, enrolled as a control in a pregnancy study. This specimen was CD4+ T cells from peripheral blood mononuclear cells, taken in the third trimester of pregnancy. The chain links TRBV29-1 to TRBJ2-7, with 8 bases identical to TRBD1. The J call may be faulty, since TRBJ2-5 better matches the DNA end. DNA of the CDR3: TGCAGCGTTGAGTCCGGGACAGGGACCCAGTACTTC. Its protein product is CSVESGTGTQYF.